What follows is one T cell receptor beta chain and its context. This sample was included in a study of blood T cell repertoires in COVID-19. Per the original data handling: Amplifying reference gene primers gave estimates of nucleated cell counts. The protocol was immunoSEQ multiplex PCR, while the TCRdb copy is restricted to in-frame clones and leaves out a portion. V, J and clone size are those of that table, while D and trimming were read from the DNA. The repertoire holds about 250,000 clones, with approximately 89% as singletons. V was clipped by 6 bases and J by 6 bases, with 24 bases between them. CDR1 KGHSH and CDR2 LQKENI come from the germline V gene. CDR3 length: 17 amino acids.

The source of this sequence is a woman in her sixties or seventies who had recovered from COVID-19. The chain is built from TRBV18 and TRBJ1-5; maybe TRBD1 (5 bases). The sequencing input was peripheral blood. As DNA, the CDR3 is TGTGCCAGCTCCTCCCAAACCCACGAAGGGGAAGGTCAGCCCCAGCATTTT. Translating gives CASSSQTHEGEGQPQHF.